This entry lists 10 T cell receptor beta chains sequenced from one sample in a study of ipilimumab plus nivolumab after autologous stem cell transplantation. Produced via immunoSEQ multiplex PCR; TCRdb's table is partial and in-frame only. This table has 17,000 or so clones, more than 65% appearing once. Material: PBMCs, obtained in a trial of ipilimumab plus nivolumab as post-transplant consolidation. The receptors shown here come from a male donor with diffuse large B-cell lymphoma.

This clone is termed medium-sized. The chain is built from TRBV5-1 and TRBJ2-7, with 11 bases that match TRBD2. CDR3 length equals 15 residues. Trimming took 1 base from V and 3 from J; bases not matched to a gene: 3. CDR1 and CDR2 (germline): SGHRS, YFSETQ. CDR3 nucleotide sequence: TGCGCCAGCAGCTTGACTAGCGGGGGATACTACGAGCAGTACTTC. It is translated as CASSLTSGGYYEQYF.

This sequence joins TRBV30 and TRBJ1-2; no definite D call. The germline gives CDR1 GTSNPN, CDR2 SVGIG (reference sequence). V shed 1 base and J shed 6 bases, with 12 bases lying between them. CDR3 length: 13 residues. CDR3 loop: CAWSARFDNGYTF. CDR3 nucleotides: TGTGCCTGGAGTGCCCGGTTTGATAATGGCTACACCTTC.

V is TRBV19 and J is TRBJ1-1; 9 bases align to TRBD1. Germline assignment: CDR1 LNHDA and CDR2 SQIVND (reference sequence). This CDR3 contains 14 residues. Trimming cost V 3 bases and J 8 bases; bases outside gene matches: 7. The CDR3 protein is CASSIVGTGREAFF. In nucleotides, the CDR3 is TGTGCCAGTAGTATTGTCGGGACAGGGCGAGAAGCTTTCTTT. The whole variable domain, filled in from reference TRBV19 and TRBJ1-1, reads DGGITQSPKYLFRKEGQNVTLSCEQNLNHDAMYWYRQDPGQGLRLIYYSQIVNDFQKGDIAEGYSVSREKKESFPLTVTSAQKNPTAFYLCASSIVGTGREAFFGQGTRLTVV.

This clone was detected only once. J is TRBJ2-5 and V is TRBV19; TRBD2 is a possible D gene (5 bases). The V end lost 5 bases, the J end lost 5 bases, and 12 bases lay between the germline ends. The CDR3 loop spans 13 amino acids. Germline values: CDR1 LNHDA, CDR2 SQIVND (reference sequence). The CDR3 DNA reads as TGTGCCAGTAGTCCTTTCGGGGAGGAGACCCAGTACTTC. Its translation is CASSPFGEETQYF. Filled out from reference TRBV19 and TRBJ2-5, the complete variable domain reads DGGITQSPKYLFRKEGQNVTLSCEQNLNHDAMYWYRQDPGQGLRLIYYSQIVNDFQKGDIAEGYSVSREKKESFPLTVTSAQKNPTAFYLCASSPFGEETQYFGPGTRLLVL.

This clone was counted between two and nine times. This probably arose from a read error, given a far larger clone one base away. Other DNA sequences in the same sample also yield this CDR3. The V gene is TRBV7-3, the J gene TRBJ1-1; D unresolved. Germline V gives CDR1 SGHTA, CDR2 FQGTGA. Between the trimmed V and J ends, which lost 2 bases and 1 base, there was a span of 5 bases. The CDR3 is 13 amino acids. CDR3 coding DNA: TGTGCCAGCAGCTTAGCTGGGAACACTGAAGCTTTCTTT. This gives the protein CASSLAGNTEAFF.

V and J are TRBV30 and TRBJ2-2, with D possibly TRBD2 on 5 matching bases. V was shortened by 0 bases and J by 7 bases, with 6 bases between the two germline ends. Germline loops: CDR1 GTSNPN, CDR2 SVGIG (reference sequence). The CDR3 consists of 12 residues. The CDR3 bases are TGTGCCTGGAGTGTACTAGGCGGGGAGCTGTTTTTT. This gives the protein CAWSVLGGELFF.

The rearrangement joins TRBV5-4 to TRBJ2-1, with 8 nucleotides matching TRBD1. The CDR3 has 11 amino acids. Germline loops: CDR1 SGHNT, CDR2 YYREEE (reference sequence). Trimming took 5 bases from V and 12 from J; bases not matched to a gene: 4. CDR3: CASRSGTGQFF. CDR3 nucleotide sequence: TGTGCCAGCAGATCCGGGACAGGGCAGTTCTTC.

The chain has TRBV4-1 and TRBJ2-1; 8 bases match TRBD1. Looked up from germline, CDR1 is MGHRA and CDR2 is YSYEKL. The CDR3 consists of 19 residues. Germline trimming cut 0 bases from V and 0 bases from J; bases unmatched to any gene: 10. The CDR3: CASSQDRGNRGTSYNEQFF. The DNA of the CDR3 is TGCGCCAGCAGCCAAGATCGTGGGAACAGGGGGACCTCCTACAATGAGCAGTTCTTC.

The rearrangement uses TRBV2 and TRBJ1-6; 7 nucleotides line up with TRBD1. Trimming cost V 8 bases and J 3 bases; bases outside gene matches: 4. The CDR3 is 14 amino acids. From germline, CDR1 is SNHLY and CDR2 FYNNEI. The CDR3 sequence: CASLGTDYNSPLHF. The CDR3 DNA follows: TGTGCCAGCCTTGGGACAGACTATAATTCACCCCTCCACTTT.

The V and J genes are TRBV11-3 and TRBJ2-7; maybe TRBD1 (6 bases). Trimming took 0 bases from V and 6 from J, leaving 24 bases between them. The CDR3 is 18 residues long. Germline CDR1 SGHNT, CDR2 YENEEA. CDR3 in amino acids: CASSLETSARGIPSEQYF. The CDR3 region has the DNA TGTGCCAGCAGCTTAGAAACCTCGGCCAGGGGTATTCCCAGCGAGCAGTACTTC.